Below, one T cell receptor beta chain is given with its context. The antigen remains unidentified. For TCRbeta, the library was prepared with unique molecular identifiers. TCRdb redid the calling of the PCR reads with MiXCR, one entry per CDR3 protein. Here the sample spans 450,000 to 700,000 distinct CDR3 sequences, 27% being singletons. This sample is part of a study of T-cell reconstitution after alpha-beta-depleted transplantation in children. General study findings and limits: By one year post-transplant, T-cell counts and diversity largely arose from T cells that were newly produced. As was reported, about two months after transplant, alpha-beta T cells came from several hundred expanded graft clones.

The CDR3 has 18 amino acids. This clonotype was sampled from a boy younger than two with Wiskott-Aldrich syndrome, due to receive a stem cell transplant. This material consisted of PBMCs, taken before TCRalphabeta/CD19-depleted stem cell transplant. The rearrangement links TRBV21-1 to TRBJ2-4; the DNA was not compared with TRBD2, the D call given in the table. TRBV21-1 is a pseudogene. The DNA of the CDR3 is TGTGCCAGCAGCAAAGCGCCGGCGGGAGGGCCAGTCAGAAACATTCAGTACTTC. Protein sequence: CASSKAPAGGPVRNIQYF.